This T cell receptor beta chain was sequenced during a study of blood T cell repertoires in COVID-19. The overall study: Sources were T cells, B-cell-depleted T cells, or PBMCs; the material itself was cDNA or gDNA.

The V gene's germline CDR1 is SEHNR and CDR2 FQNEAQ (reference sequence). CDR3 length equals 14 residues. The germline V and J ends were trimmed by 3 bases and 4 bases, with 7 bases remaining between them. Per the study methods: Amplification with reference gene primers provided the estimates of nucleated cell counts. TCRdb's table, derived via immunoSEQ multiplex PCR, lists solely in-frame clones and lacks some. V and J calls and clone size are copied from that table; D and trimming were computed from the DNA. The sample contains approximately 210,000 clones, around 81% of which appear only once. In terms of age and location, participants ranged from roughly 18 to 95 years and lived in roughly 22 US areas.

This sequence was found in a woman aged 50 to 60 with acute COVID-19. The rearrangement links TRBV7-9 to TRBJ2-6; D call uncertain. Sequenced input: PBMCs or T cells enriched from blood (not recorded which). Here the CDR3 reads CASSFLQGANVLTF. CDR3 nucleotide sequence: TGTGCCAGCAGCTTTTTGCAGGGGGCCAACGTCCTGACTTTC.